A single sample is the source of the 8 T cell receptor beta chains below, sequenced in a study of tumor-infiltrating lymphocytes in localized non-small cell lung cancer. Clones were read by immunoSEQ multiplex PCR, and TCRdb kept only the in-frame ones, dropping some. The table has roughly 24,000 clones, approximately 64% seen once. Sequencing used lung tumor tissue. Receptors originate from a human donor with non-small cell lung cancer.

V gene TRBV19 combines with J gene TRBJ2-1, with D perhaps assigned TRBD1 or TRBD2 (6 bases each). CDR1 is LNHDA and CDR2 is SQIVND in the germline V gene (reference sequence). V was pared by 5 bases and J by 6 bases, with 20 bases between. This CDR3 has 16 residues. CDR3 region: CASSPASGRGLNEQFF. As DNA, the CDR3 is TGTGCCAGTAGTCCCGCGTCGGGCAGGGGACTCAATGAGCAGTTCTTC.

The gene calls are TRBV14 and TRBJ2-5, with D perhaps TRBD2 (6 bases). Germline V lookup: CDR1 SGHDN, CDR2 FVKESK. This CDR3 has 18 amino acids. Trimming removed 3 bases at V and 0 bases at J, with 20 bases between. The CDR3 sequence is CASSHPGGVAEYQETQYF. The CDR3 DNA sequence: TGTGCCAGCAGCCACCCTGGGGGAGTAGCGGAGTACCAAGAGACCCAGTACTTC.

This clone was counted once. The V and J genes are TRBV7-8 and TRBJ1-1, with D uncertain. CDR1 is SGHVS and CDR2 is FQNEAQ in the germline V gene. CDR3 length: 14 amino acids. V was clipped by 1 base and J by 2 bases, with 8 bases between them. In DNA form, the CDR3 reads TGTGCCAGCAGCTTAGTGGCAACAAACACTGAAGCTTTCTTT. Translated: CASSLVATNTEAFF.

This rearrangement joins TRBV7-9 to TRBJ2-7; tentative D call: TRBD2 (5 bases). Looked up from germline, CDR1 is SEHNR and CDR2 is FQNEAQ (reference sequence). The CDR3 has 14 residues. The V gene lost 0 bases and the J gene lost 4 bases, with 10 bases spanning the gap. Written as DNA, the CDR3 is TGTGCCAGCAGCTTAGCGGGAGTGGATTACGAGCAGTACTTC. Encoded protein: CASSLAGVDYEQYF.

J is TRBJ2-5 and V is TRBV7-9, with 10 bases matching TRBD1. CDR3 length equals 17 residues. Germline values: CDR1 SEHNR, CDR2 FQNEAQ (reference sequence). V lost 5 bases to trimming and J lost 0 bases; unmatched junction nucleotides: 9. CDR3 protein: CASSQKDRGSDQETQYF. CDR3 sequence (DNA): TGTGCCAGCAGCCAGAAGGACAGGGGGTCAGACCAAGAGACCCAGTACTTC.

The chain uses TRBV19 and TRBJ1-3; D not resolved. The CDR3 runs to 15 residues. Germline assignment: CDR1 LNHDA and CDR2 SQIVND (reference sequence). Trimming took 9 bases from V and 4 from J, leaving 19 bases between them. The CDR3 sequence is CASNRAAPPGNTIYF. The CDR3 DNA reads as TGTGCCAGCAATAGGGCCGCGCCGCCGGGAAACACCATATATTTT.

This clone was seen more than once but under ten times. J is TRBJ2-3 and V is TRBV30, with 9 bases identical to TRBD2. The germline CDR1 and CDR2 sequences are GTSNPN and SVGIG (reference sequence). The CDR3 has 15 amino acids. V lost 4 bases and J lost 2; bases outside the gene matches: 7. The CDR3 nucleotides read TGTGCCTGGACTGAGCCTAGCGGGATCACAGATACGCAGTATTTT. Translation gives CAWTEPSGITDTQYF.

The genes are TRBV4-2 and TRBJ1-3; D is uncertain. This CDR3 has 17 residues. Germline values: CDR1 LGHNA, CDR2 YNFKEQ. V gave up 0 bases and J gave up 4 bases, with 16 bases separating them. The CDR3 DNA sequence: TGTGCCAGCAGCCAAGAACTTCTGGGAGCGGGAGGAAACACCATATATTTT. Translating it yields CASSQELLGAGGNTIYF.